Listed here are 10 T cell receptor beta chains from one sample, sequenced in a study of vaccination and CD4 T cells after COVID-19. CD4+ T cells that had been cultured provided DNA sequenced with the Oncomine TCR Beta short-read assay. TCRdb fed the PCR reads into MiXCR, producing one record per CDR3 protein. The sample carries tens of thousands of distinct CDR3 sequences, 58% recorded once. Their cognate antigens are unknown. Treatment here: approximately 11-day PBMC culture with coronavirus spike peptide pools or control peptides (ViraFEST assay). The sequencing sample was made of CD4+ T cells from blood, cultured in vitro. All receptors come from a human donor who had recovered from COVID-19.

V gene TRBV20-1 combines with J gene TRBJ1-2; D unclear. V lost 4 bases, J lost 3 bases, and 6 bases lay in between. CDR1 DFQATT and CDR2 SNEGSKA come from the germline V gene (reference sequence). CDR3 length: 11 amino acids. The DNA for the CDR3 is TGCAGTGCTAACAGATACTATGGCTACACCTTC. It translates to CSANRYYGYTF.

In this sample, this clonotype turned up a few times. The chain recombines TRBV19 with TRBJ2-4; 7 bases line up with TRBD2. CDR1 is LNHDA, CDR2 SQIVND, per germline (reference sequence). Losses at the gene ends were 4 bases for V and 6 bases for J; bases not matched to a gene: 6. The CDR3 totals 14 residues. This CDR3 reads CASSTGGSGNIQYF. In DNA form, the CDR3 reads TGTGCCAGTAGTACCGGGGGGTCGGGAAACATTCAGTACTTC.

The chain uses TRBV7-2 and TRBJ2-5; D gene ambiguous. The CDR3 extends over 13 amino acids. V was cut by 1 base and J by 4 bases, with 7 bases left in between. Germline V lookup: CDR1 SGHTA, CDR2 FQGNSA. CDR3 protein: CASSLERLETQYF. The CDR3 DNA reads TGTGCCAGCAGCTTAGAAAGACTAGAGACCCAGTACTTC. The complete variable domain, with remaining parts taken from reference TRBV7-2 and TRBJ2-5, reads GAGVSQSPSNKVTEKGKDVELRCDPISGHTALYWYRQSLGQGLEFLIYFQGNSAPDKSGLPSDRFSAERTGGSVSTLTIQRTQQEDSAVYLCASSLERLETQYFGPGTRLLVL.

The V call is TRBV19, the J call TRBJ1-4, with D unclear. The CDR3 totals 14 residues. Germline values: CDR1 LNHDA, CDR2 SQIVND (reference sequence). The V end was cut by 5 bases, the J end by 0 bases, with 7 bases between. CDR3 nucleotides: TGTGCCAGTAGTCCCTATACAACTAATGAAAAACTGTTTTTT. Its protein is CASSPYTTNEKLFF.

This clonotype was counted once. The rearrangement uses TRBV7-8 and TRBJ2-3; no clear D gene. The germline CDR1 and CDR2 sequences are SGHVS and FQNEAQ. V was cut by 2 bases and J by 6 bases, with 15 bases left in between. The CDR3 consists of 15 residues. The CDR3 protein is CASSLRAIAPDTQYF. CDR3 nucleotides: TGTGCCAGCAGCTTAAGGGCGATAGCCCCGGATACGCAGTATTTT.

CDR3 sequence reads: CASRTSTVNTEAFF. DNA of the CDR3: TGTGCCAGCAGAACCTCGACGGTGAACACTGAAGCTTTCTTT. The chain carries TRBV6-1 and TRBJ1-1, with D unclear. The CDR3 sequence is 14 residues long. Germline values: CDR1 MNHNS, CDR2 SASEGT. Between the trimmed V and J ends, which lost 6 bases and 0 bases, there was a span of 11 bases.

Worth noting for this clonotype: The junction and the germline gene differ at one end; a read error may be behind it. The gene calls are TRBV6-1 and TRBJ1-5; 7 positions agree with TRBD1. This CDR3 comprises 14 residues. Germline V gene lookup returns CDR1 MNHNS and CDR2 SASEGT. The CDR3 nucleotides read TGTGCCATCAGTAACACAGGGGAAGGTCAGCCCCAGCATTTT. This sequence encodes CAISNTGEGQPQHF.

The chain joins TRBV27 to TRBJ2-5, with 9 bases matching TRBD2. There are 13 residues in the CDR3. The ends lost 6 bases at V and 4 bases at J; junction bases unmatched: 3. Germline V gene lookup returns CDR1 MNHEY and CDR2 SMNVEV (reference sequence). CDR3 DNA sequence: TGTGCCAGCAGATTTAGCGGGGGAGAGACCCAGTACTTC. It translates to CASRFSGGETQYF.

This clonotype was detected only once. CDR3 residues: CASRGGGELFF. CDR3 DNA: TGTGCCAGCAGAGGGGGCGGGGAGCTGTTTTTT. The rearrangement joins TRBV7-6 to TRBJ2-2; a weak D match, TRBD1 (6 bases). Germline values: CDR1 SGHVS, CDR2 FNYEAQ. The CDR3 spans 11 residues. V lost 6 bases to trimming and J lost 7 bases, with 6 bases between them.

The chain has TRBV11-2 and TRBJ2-7, with 8 bases lining up with TRBD2. The CDR3 runs to 14 residues. V trimming: 6 bases; J trimming: 2 bases; junction bases outside the gene matches: 6. Germline V lookup: CDR1 SGHAT, CDR2 FQNNGV. The CDR3 loop is CASRLGSGAYEQYF. The DNA for the CDR3 is TGTGCCAGCAGACTGGGTAGCGGGGCCTACGAGCAGTACTTC.